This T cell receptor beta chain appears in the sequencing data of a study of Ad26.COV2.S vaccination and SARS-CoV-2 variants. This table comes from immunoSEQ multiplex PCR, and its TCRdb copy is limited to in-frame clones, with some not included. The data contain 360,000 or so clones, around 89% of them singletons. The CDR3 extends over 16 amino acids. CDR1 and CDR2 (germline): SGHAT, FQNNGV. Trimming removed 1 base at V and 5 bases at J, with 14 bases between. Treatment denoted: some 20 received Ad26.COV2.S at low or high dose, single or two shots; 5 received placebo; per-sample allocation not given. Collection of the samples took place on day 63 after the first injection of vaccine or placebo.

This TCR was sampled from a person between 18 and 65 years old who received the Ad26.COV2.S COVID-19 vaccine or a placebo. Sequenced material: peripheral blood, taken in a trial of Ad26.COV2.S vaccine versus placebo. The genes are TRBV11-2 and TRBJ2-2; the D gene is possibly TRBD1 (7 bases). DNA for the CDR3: TGTGCCAGCAGCTTAGCAGGGGGGAGCGGGACCGGGGAGCTGTTTTTT. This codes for CASSLAGGSGTGELFF.